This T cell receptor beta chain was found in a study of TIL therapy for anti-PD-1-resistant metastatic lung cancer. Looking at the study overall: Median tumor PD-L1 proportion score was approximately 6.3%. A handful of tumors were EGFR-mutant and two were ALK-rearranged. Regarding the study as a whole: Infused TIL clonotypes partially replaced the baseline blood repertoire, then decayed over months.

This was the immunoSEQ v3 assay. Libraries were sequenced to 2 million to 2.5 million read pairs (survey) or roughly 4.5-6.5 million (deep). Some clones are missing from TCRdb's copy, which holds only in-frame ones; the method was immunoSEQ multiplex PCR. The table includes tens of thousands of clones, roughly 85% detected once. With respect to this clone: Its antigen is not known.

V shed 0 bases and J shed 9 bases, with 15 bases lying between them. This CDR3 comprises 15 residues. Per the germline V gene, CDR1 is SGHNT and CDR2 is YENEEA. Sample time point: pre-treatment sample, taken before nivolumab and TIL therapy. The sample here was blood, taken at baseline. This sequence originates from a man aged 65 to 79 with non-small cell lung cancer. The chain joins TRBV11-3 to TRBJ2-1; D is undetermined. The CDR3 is CASSLDGLTISEQFF. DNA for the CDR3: TGTGCCAGCAGCTTAGACGGTCTTACAATCTCTGAGCAGTTCTTC. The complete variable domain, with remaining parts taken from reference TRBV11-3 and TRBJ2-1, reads EAGVVQSPRYKIIEKKQPVAFWCNPISGHNTLYWYLQNLGQGPELLIRYENEEAVDDSQLPKDRFSAERLKGVDSTLKIQPAELGDSAVYLCASSLDGLTISEQFFGPGTRLTVL.